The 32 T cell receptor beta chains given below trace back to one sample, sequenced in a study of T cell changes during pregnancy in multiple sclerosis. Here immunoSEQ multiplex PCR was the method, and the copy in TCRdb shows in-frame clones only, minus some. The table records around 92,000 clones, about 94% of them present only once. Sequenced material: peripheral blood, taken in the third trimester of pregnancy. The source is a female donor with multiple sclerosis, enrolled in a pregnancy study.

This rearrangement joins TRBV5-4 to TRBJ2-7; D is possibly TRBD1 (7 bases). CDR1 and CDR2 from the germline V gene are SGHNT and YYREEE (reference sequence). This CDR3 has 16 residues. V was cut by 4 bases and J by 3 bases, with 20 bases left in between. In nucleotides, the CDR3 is TGTGCCAGCAGCAAAGGGACTGCAGGGGGATACTACGAGCAGTACTTC. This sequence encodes CASSKGTAGGYYEQYF.

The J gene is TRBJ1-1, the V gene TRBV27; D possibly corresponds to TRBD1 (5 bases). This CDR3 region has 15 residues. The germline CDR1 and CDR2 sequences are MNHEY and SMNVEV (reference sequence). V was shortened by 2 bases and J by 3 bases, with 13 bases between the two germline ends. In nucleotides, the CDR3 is TGTGCCAGCAGTTTAACCGGGGGAGGGTACACTGAAGCTTTCTTT. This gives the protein CASSLTGGGYTEAFF.

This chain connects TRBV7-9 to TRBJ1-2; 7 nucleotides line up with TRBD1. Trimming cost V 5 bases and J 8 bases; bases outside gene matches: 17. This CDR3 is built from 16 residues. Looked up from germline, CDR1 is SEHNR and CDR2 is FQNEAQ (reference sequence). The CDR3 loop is CASSPPGTVLGMGYTF. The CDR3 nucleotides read TGTGCCAGCAGCCCCCCCGGGACAGTCCTTGGTATGGGCTACACCTTC.

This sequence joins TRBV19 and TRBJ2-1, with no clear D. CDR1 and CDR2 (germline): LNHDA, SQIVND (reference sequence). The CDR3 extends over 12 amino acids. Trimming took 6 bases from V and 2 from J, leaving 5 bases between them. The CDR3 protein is CASRAPYNEQFF. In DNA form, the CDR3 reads TGTGCCAGTAGGGCCCCCTACAATGAGCAGTTCTTC.

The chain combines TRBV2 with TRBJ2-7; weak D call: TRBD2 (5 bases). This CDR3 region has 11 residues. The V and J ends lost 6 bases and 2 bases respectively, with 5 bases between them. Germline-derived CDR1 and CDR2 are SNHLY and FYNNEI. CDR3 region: CASREAYEQYF. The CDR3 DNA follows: TGTGCCAGCAGGGAGGCCTACGAGCAGTACTTC.

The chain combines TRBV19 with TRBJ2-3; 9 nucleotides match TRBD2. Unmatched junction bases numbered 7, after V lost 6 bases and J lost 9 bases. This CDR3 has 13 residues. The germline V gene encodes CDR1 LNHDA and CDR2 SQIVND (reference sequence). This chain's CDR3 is CASSLAGFVTQYF. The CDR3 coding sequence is TGTGCCAGTAGCCTAGCGGGATTTGTAACGCAGTATTTT.

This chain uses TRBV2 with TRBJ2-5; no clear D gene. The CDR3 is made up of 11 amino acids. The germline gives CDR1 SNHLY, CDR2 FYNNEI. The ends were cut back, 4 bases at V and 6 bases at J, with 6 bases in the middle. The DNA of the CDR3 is TGTGCCAGCAGTGGACTGCAGACCCAGTACTTC. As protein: CASSGLQTQYF. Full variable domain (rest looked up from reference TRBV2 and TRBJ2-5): EPEVTQTPSHQVTQMGQEVILRCVPISNHLYFYWYRQILGQKVEFLVSFYNNEISEKSEIFDDQFSVERPDGSNFTLKIRSTKLEDSAMYFCASSGLQTQYFGPGTRLLVL.

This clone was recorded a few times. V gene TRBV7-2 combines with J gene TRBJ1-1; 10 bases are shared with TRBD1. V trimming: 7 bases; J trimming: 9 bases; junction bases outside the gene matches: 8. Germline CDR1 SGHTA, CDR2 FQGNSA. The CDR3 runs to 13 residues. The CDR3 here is CASNTGTGVKAFF. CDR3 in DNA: TGTGCCAGCAACACCGGGACAGGGGTTAAAGCTTTCTTT.

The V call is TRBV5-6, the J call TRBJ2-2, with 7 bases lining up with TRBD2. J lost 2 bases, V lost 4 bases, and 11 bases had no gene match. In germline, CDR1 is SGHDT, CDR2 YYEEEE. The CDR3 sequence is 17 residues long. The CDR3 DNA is TGTGCCAGCAGCCAAGGTCTCGGGACTAAAAACACCGGGGAGCTGTTTTTT. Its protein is CASSQGLGTKNTGELFF.

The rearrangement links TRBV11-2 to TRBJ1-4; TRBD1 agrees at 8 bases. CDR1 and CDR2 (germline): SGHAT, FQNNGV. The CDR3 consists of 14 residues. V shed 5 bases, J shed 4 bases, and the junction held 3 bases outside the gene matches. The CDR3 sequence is CASSADRGNEKLFF. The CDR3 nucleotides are TGTGCCAGCAGCGCTGACAGGGGTAATGAAAAACTGTTTTTT.

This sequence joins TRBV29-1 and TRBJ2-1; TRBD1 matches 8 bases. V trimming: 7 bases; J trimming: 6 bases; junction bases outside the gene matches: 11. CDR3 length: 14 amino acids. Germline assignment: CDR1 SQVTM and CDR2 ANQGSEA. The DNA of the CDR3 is TGCAGCGCCGACGCCAGGGGGCAGGGCAATGAGCAGTTCTTC. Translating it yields CSADARGQGNEQFF.

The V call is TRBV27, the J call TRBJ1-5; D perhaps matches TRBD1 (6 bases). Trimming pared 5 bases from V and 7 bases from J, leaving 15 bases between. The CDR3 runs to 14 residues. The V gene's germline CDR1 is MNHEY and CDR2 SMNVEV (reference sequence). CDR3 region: CASSPDRSWQPQHF. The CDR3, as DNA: TGTGCCAGCAGTCCAGACAGGTCATGGCAGCCCCAGCATTTT.

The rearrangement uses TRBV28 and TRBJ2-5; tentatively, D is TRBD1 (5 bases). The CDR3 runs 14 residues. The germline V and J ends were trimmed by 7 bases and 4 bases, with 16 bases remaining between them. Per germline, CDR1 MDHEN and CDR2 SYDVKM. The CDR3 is CASTTTGQGETQYF. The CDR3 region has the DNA TGTGCCAGCACCACGACTGGGCAGGGAGAGACCCAGTACTTC.

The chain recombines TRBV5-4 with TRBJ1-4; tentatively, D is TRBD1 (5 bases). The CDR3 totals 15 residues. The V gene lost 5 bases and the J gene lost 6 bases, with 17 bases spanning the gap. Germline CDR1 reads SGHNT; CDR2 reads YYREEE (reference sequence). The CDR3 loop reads CASSPGQGRDEKLFF. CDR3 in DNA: TGTGCCAGCAGTCCTGGCCAGGGCCGGGATGAAAAACTGTTTTTT.

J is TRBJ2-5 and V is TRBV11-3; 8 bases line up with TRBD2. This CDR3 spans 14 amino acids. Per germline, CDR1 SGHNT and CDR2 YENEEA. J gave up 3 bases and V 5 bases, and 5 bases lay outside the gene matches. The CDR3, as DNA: TGTGCCAGCAGCCCCGGGGGGGCGGAAGAGACCCAGTACTTC. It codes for CASSPGGAEETQYF.

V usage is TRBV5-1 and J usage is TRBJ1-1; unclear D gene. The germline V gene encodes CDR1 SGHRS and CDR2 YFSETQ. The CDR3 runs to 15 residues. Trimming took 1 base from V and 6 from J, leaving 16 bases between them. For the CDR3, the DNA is TGCGCCAGCAGCTTGATTGCCAGCGGGCAATCTGAAGCTTTCTTT. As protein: CASSLIASGQSEAFF.

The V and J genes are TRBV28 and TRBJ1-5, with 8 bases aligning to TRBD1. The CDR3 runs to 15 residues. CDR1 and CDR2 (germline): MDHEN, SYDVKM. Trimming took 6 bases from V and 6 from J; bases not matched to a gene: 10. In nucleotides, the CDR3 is TGTGCCAGCAGCCTGCAGGGGGCGCAGAGTCAGCCCCAGCATTTT. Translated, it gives CASSLQGAQSQPQHF.

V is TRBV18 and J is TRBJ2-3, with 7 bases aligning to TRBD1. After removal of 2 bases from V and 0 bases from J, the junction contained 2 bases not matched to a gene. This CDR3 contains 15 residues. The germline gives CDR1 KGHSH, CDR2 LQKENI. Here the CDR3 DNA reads TGTGCCAGCTCACCAAGGACAGGTAGCACAGATACGCAGTATTTT. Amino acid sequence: CASSPRTGSTDTQYF.

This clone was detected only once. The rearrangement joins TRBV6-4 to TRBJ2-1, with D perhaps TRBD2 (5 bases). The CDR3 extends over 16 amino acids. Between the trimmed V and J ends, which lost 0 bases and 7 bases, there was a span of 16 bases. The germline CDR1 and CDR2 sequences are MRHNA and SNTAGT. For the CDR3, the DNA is TGTGCCAGCAGTGACTCGAGTCGGGGTTTCCCTAATGAGCAGTTCTTC. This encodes CASSDSSRGFPNEQFF.

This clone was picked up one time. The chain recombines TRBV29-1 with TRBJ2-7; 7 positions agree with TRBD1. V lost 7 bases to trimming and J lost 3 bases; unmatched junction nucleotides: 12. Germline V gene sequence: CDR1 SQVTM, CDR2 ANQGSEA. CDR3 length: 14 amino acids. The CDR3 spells CSAISDRLNYEQYF. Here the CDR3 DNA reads TGCAGCGCTATCTCGGACAGGCTTAACTACGAGCAGTACTTC.

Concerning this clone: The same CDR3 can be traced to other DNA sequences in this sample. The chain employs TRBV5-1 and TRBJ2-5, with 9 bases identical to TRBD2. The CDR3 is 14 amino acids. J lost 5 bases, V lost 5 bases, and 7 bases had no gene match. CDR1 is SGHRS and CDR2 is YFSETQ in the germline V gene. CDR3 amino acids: CASSPLAGEETQYF. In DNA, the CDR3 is TGCGCCAGCAGTCCGTTAGCGGGAGAGGAGACCCAGTACTTC.

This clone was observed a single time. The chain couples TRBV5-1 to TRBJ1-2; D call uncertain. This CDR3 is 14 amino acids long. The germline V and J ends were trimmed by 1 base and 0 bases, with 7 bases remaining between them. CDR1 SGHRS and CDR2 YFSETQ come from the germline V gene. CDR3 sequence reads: CASSLFRANYGYTF. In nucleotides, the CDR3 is TGCGCCAGCAGCTTGTTTCGGGCTAACTATGGCTACACCTTC.

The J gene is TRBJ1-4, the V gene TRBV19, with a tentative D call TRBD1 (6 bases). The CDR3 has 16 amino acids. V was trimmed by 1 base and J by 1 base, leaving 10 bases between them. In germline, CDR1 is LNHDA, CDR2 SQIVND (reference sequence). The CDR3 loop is CASSIAGVGTNEKLFF. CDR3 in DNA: TGTGCCAGTAGTATAGCAGGGGTCGGAACTAATGAAAAACTGTTTTTT.

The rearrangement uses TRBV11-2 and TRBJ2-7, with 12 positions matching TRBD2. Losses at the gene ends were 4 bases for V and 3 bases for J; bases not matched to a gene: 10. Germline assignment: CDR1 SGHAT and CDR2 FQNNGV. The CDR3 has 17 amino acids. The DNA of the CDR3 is TGTGCCAGCAGCTATTTGACTAGCGGGAGCCTTATCTACGAGCAGTACTTC. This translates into CASSYLTSGSLIYEQYF.

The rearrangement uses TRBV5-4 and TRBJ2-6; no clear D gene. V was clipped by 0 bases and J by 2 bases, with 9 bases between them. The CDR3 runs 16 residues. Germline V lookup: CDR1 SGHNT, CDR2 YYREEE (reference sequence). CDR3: CASSLGSLAGANVLTF. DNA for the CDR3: TGTGCCAGCAGCTTGGGAAGCCTCGCTGGGGCCAACGTCCTGACTTTC.

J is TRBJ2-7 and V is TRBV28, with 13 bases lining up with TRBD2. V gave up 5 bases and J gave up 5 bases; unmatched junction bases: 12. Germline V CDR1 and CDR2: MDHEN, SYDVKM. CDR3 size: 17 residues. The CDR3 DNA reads TGTGCCAGCAGTCTCCTAGATGGACTAGCGGGAGCCCACGAGCAGTACTTC. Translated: CASSLLDGLAGAHEQYF.

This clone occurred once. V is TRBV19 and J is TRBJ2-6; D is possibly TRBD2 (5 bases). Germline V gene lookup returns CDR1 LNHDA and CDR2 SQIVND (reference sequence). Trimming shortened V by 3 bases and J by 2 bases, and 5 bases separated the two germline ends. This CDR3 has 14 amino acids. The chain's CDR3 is CASSIGAGANVLTF. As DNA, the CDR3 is TGTGCCAGTAGTATCGGGGCTGGGGCCAACGTCCTGACTTTC.

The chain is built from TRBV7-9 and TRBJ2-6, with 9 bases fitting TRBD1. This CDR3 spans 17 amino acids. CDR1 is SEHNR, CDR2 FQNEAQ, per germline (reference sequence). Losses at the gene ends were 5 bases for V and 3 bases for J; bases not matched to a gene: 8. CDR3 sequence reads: CASSPWTGVIGANVLTF. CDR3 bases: TGTGCCAGCAGCCCCTGGACAGGGGTGATTGGGGCCAACGTCCTGACTTTC.

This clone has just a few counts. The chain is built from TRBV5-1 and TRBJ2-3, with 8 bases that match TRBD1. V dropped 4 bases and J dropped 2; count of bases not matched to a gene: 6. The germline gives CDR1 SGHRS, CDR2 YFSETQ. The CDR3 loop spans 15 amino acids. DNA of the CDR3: TGCGCCAGCAGCACACGACAGGGGACCACAGATACGCAGTATTTT. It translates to CASSTRQGTTDTQYF.

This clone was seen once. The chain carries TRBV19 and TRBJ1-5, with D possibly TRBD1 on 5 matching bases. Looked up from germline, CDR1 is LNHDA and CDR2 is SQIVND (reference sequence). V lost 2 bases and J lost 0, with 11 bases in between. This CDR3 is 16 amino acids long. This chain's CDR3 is CASSIIRTNSNQPQHF. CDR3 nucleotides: TGTGCCAGTAGTATAATAAGGACAAATAGCAATCAGCCCCAGCATTTT.

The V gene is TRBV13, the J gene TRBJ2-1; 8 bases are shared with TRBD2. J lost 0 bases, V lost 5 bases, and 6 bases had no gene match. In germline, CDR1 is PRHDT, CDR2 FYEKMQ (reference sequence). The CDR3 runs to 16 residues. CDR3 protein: CASSMTGTSSYNEQFF. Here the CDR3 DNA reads TGTGCCAGCAGCATGACGGGGACTAGCTCCTACAATGAGCAGTTCTTC.

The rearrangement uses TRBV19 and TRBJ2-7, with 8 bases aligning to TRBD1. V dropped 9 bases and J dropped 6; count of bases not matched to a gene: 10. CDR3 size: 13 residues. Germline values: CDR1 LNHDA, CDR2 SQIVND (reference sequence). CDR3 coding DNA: TGTGCCAGCCGACGGACAGGGAAGGGCGAGCAGTACTTC. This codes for CASRRTGKGEQYF.